This T cell receptor (beta chain) derives from a study of early T cells in non-severe SARS-CoV-2 infection. Overall study: RNA in bulk from unsorted whole blood was sequenced, and chains were unpaired.

V lost 6 bases to trimming and J lost 0 bases, with 18 bases between them. The CDR3 extends over 16 amino acids. The TCR library protocol was used to attach unique molecular identifiers. These identifiers were attached to individual cDNA molecules. TCRdb re-called the 5' RACE reads through MiXCR, storing one row per CDR3 protein. The data hold tens of thousands of distinct CDR3 sequences, with roughly 4.2% observed a single time. The chain combines TRBV12-3 or TRBV12-4 with TRBJ2-7; no clear D. Sequenced input: whole blood. The origin of this receptor is an adult who was a healthcare worker with PCR-confirmed SARS-CoV-2 infection or an uninfected control (not recorded which). CDR3 in amino acids: CASSLTESRISYEQYF. The CDR3 DNA reads as TGTGCCAGCAGCCTAACAGAGTCCCGGATCTCCTACGAGCAGTACTTC.